These 21 T cell receptor beta chains were all obtained from the same sample, sequenced in a study of shared clonotypes between healthy human individuals. Method: immunoSEQ multiplex PCR; TCRdb's copy keeps in-frame clones and lacks some. This sample has roughly 1,600,000 clones, with around 98.5% found just once. The specimen sequenced was naive CD4+ T cells sorted from blood. Described subset: CD45RA+ positively selected. These receptors were obtained from a man aged 25 to 40 in good health.

The chain carries TRBV28 and TRBJ1-5; weak D call: TRBD1 (6 bases). CDR1 and CDR2 (germline): MDHEN, SYDVKM. Deletions cut 8 bases from V and 7 bases from J, with 15 bases between. This CDR3 is built from 13 residues. CDR3 sequence reads: CASSFRGEQPQHF. The CDR3 coding sequence is TGTGCCAGCTCGTTCAGGGGCGAGCAGCCCCAGCATTTT.

V is TRBV4-3 and J is TRBJ2-7; TRBD1 matches 9 bases. Germline loops: CDR1 LGHNA, CDR2 YSLEER. The CDR3 runs 15 residues. The V segment lost 0 bases and the J segment 3 bases; nucleotides outside the gene matches: 3. The chain's CDR3 is CASSQDWGQGYEQYF. The CDR3 bases are TGCGCCAGCAGCCAAGATTGGGGACAGGGCTACGAGCAGTACTTC.

CDR3 amino acids: CASSFGLAGWTDTQYF. The DNA of the CDR3 is TGCGCCAGCAGCTTCGGACTAGCGGGATGGACAGATACGCAGTATTTT. This rearrangement joins TRBV5-1 to TRBJ2-3; 12 nucleotides line up with TRBD2. V trimming: 2 bases; J trimming: 3 bases; junction bases outside the gene matches: 4. Germline V CDR1 and CDR2: SGHRS, YFSETQ. This CDR3 spans 16 amino acids.

The V and J genes are TRBV7-9 and TRBJ2-7; possibly TRBD1 for D (6 bases). The CDR3 has 14 residues. Germline CDR1 and CDR2: SEHNR and FQNEAQ (reference sequence). Trimming took 5 bases from V and 0 from J, leaving 11 bases between them. CDR3 nucleotide sequence: TGTGCCAGCAGCCTGGGGGACACCTCCTACGAGCAGTACTTC. Its translation is CASSLGDTSYEQYF.

This chain uses TRBV7-8 with TRBJ2-7; the D gene is possibly TRBD1 (6 bases). Germline V CDR1 and CDR2: SGHVS, FQNEAQ. Trimming took 5 bases from V and 3 from J, leaving 23 bases between them. The CDR3 consists of 17 residues. CDR3 nucleotide sequence: TGTGCCAGCAGCCCGCACCTGGACAGCCTACTCTTCTACGAGCAGTACTTC. This encodes CASSPHLDSLLFYEQYF. Variable domain in full (rest from reference TRBV7-8 and TRBJ2-7): GAGVSQSPRYKVAKRGQDVALRCDPISGHVSLFWYQQALGQGPEFLTYFQNEAQLDKSGLPSDRFFAERPEGSVSTLKIQRTQQEDSAVYLCASSPHLDSLLFYEQYFGPGTRLTVT.

V is TRBV6-6 and J is TRBJ1-3; perhaps TRBD1 as D (6 bases). This CDR3 contains 16 residues. Trimming shortened V by 8 bases and J by 8 bases, and 25 bases separated the two germline ends. Per the germline V gene, CDR1 is MNHNY and CDR2 is SVGAGI (reference sequence). CDR3 in DNA: TGTGCCAGCTCCTCCCAGGTTCGACAGGCGGCGTACACCATATATTTT. Amino acid sequence: CASSSQVRQAAYTIYF.

The rearrangement uses TRBV7-9 and TRBJ2-7; 9 nucleotides line up with TRBD2. Per the germline V gene, CDR1 is SEHNR and CDR2 is FQNEAQ (reference sequence). Trimming cost V 1 base and J 3 bases; bases outside gene matches: 1. The CDR3 runs 14 residues. The CDR3 DNA follows: TGTGCCAGCAGCTTAGTAGCGGGAGTCTACGAGCAGTACTTC. Its protein product is CASSLVAGVYEQYF.

Remarks on this clone: This may be a read error: a much more frequent sequence differs by one nucleotide. Other DNA sequences in the sample encode the same CDR3. The V and J genes are TRBV5-1 and TRBJ2-5; D gene uncertain. CDR1 is SGHRS, CDR2 YFSETQ, per germline. V was trimmed by 4 bases and J by 3 bases, leaving 4 bases between them. The CDR3 extends over 11 amino acids. CDR3 DNA sequence: TGCGCCAGCAGCCTGGAAGAGACCCAGTACTTC. Protein sequence: CASSLEETQYF. Full variable domain (outside the CDR3, taken from reference TRBV5-1 and TRBJ2-5): KAGVTQTPRYLIKTRGQQVTLSCSPISGHRSVSWYQQTPGQGLQFLFEYFSETQRNKGNFPGRFSGRQFSNSRSEMNVSTLELGDSALYLCASSLEETQYFGPGTRLLVL.

This rearrangement joins TRBV27 to TRBJ1-2, with D perhaps TRBD1 (6 bases). V was pared by 4 bases and J by 6 bases, with 15 bases between. Germline lookup yields CDR1 MNHEY and CDR2 SMNVEV (reference sequence). The CDR3 totals 14 residues. CDR3 sequence (DNA): TGTGCCAGCAGTTCACGGGGGACAAGAGATGGCTACACCTTC. It encodes CASSSRGTRDGYTF.

This rearrangement joins TRBV4-1 to TRBJ1-3; D might be TRBD1 (6 bases). The CDR3 loop spans 19 amino acids. CDR1 is MGHRA and CDR2 is YSYEKL in the germline V gene. Trimming removed 4 bases at V and 0 bases at J, with 22 bases between. CDR3 DNA sequence: TGCGCCAGCAGCCCTTTTGGGACAACAGGATCGAGCTCTGGAAACACCATATATTTT. Encoded protein: CASSPFGTTGSSSGNTIYF.

The chain couples TRBV18 to TRBJ2-3; TRBD2 matches at 7 bases. With 2 bases clipped from V and 0 bases from J, the junction kept 8 bases outside the gene matches. CDR1 is KGHSH and CDR2 is LQKENI in the germline V gene. The CDR3 is 17 amino acids. This CDR3 reads CASSPTGSGPSTDTQYF. The CDR3 region has the DNA TGTGCCAGCTCACCAACGGGTAGCGGGCCTAGCACAGATACGCAGTATTTT. Full variable domain (rest looked up from reference TRBV18 and TRBJ2-3): NAGVMQNPRHLVRRRGQEARLRCSPMKGHSHVYWYRQLPEEGLKFMVYLQKENIIDESGMPKERFSAEFPKEGPSILRIQQVVRGDSAAYFCASSPTGSGPSTDTQYFGPGTRLTVL.

This clone showed up just a few times. The genes are TRBV5-1 and TRBJ1-1; the D is unclear. Looked up from germline, CDR1 is SGHRS and CDR2 is YFSETQ. There are 13 residues in the CDR3. V lost 1 base and J 9 bases, leaving 13 bases between the germline ends. The DNA for the CDR3 is TGCGCCAGCAGCTTGTGGGAAGCGTCGAAAGCTTTCTTT. It is translated as CASSLWEASKAFF. The variable domain in full, completed from reference TRBV5-1 and TRBJ1-1, reads KAGVTQTPRYLIKTRGQQVTLSCSPISGHRSVSWYQQTPGQGLQFLFEYFSETQRNKGNFPGRFSGRQFSNSRSEMNVSTLELGDSALYLCASSLWEASKAFFGQGTRLTVV.

The chain joins TRBV6-1 to TRBJ2-7, with D perhaps TRBD2 (6 bases). Germline values: CDR1 MNHNS, CDR2 SASEGT. The V gene lost 2 bases and the J gene lost 5 bases, with 10 bases spanning the gap. The CDR3 consists of 13 residues. The CDR3 nucleotides read TGTGCCAGCAGTGAAACCTGGGGGGACGAGCAGTACTTC. It specifies CASSETWGDEQYF.

The chain recombines TRBV7-8 with TRBJ2-2, with D hard to call. The CDR3 totals 15 residues. Germline V gene sequence: CDR1 SGHVS, CDR2 FQNEAQ. V was cut by 4 bases and J by 2 bases, with 11 bases left in between. The CDR3 reads CASSYDRANTGELFF. CDR3 sequence (DNA): TGTGCCAGCAGCTACGACCGGGCTAACACCGGGGAGCTGTTTTTT.

The gene calls are TRBV11-1 and TRBJ2-1; no reliable D call. The CDR3 runs to 14 residues. The germline V gene encodes CDR1 SGHAT and CDR2 FQDESV (reference sequence). Trimming left V 5 bases short and J 6 bases short, with 14 bases between. The DNA of the CDR3 is TGTGCCAGCAGCGTCGTACAACCGGGCAATGAGCAGTTCTTC. This sequence encodes CASSVVQPGNEQFF.

The chain combines TRBV7-8 with TRBJ1-5; possibly TRBD1 for D (5 bases). Trimming shortened V by 5 bases and J by 0 bases, and 11 bases separated the two germline ends. Germline V gene lookup returns CDR1 SGHVS and CDR2 FQNEAQ. This CDR3 is 15 amino acids long. The CDR3 DNA is TGTGCCAGCAGCAAACAGGAGCATAGCAATCAGCCCCAGCATTTT. Translated, it gives CASSKQEHSNQPQHF.

The gene calls are TRBV7-6 and TRBJ1-2; 8 bases fit TRBD1. V lost 5 bases to trimming and J lost 8 bases; unmatched junction nucleotides: 7. Germline CDR1 SGHVS, CDR2 FNYEAQ. This CDR3 region has 13 residues. CDR3 nucleotide sequence: TGTGCCAGCAGCCTTCAGGGGGCTTACGGCTACACCTTC. Translating gives CASSLQGAYGYTF.

The V and J genes are TRBV29-1 and TRBJ1-1; D might be TRBD1 (6 bases). CDR3 length: 11 residues. Trimming took off 5 bases at V and 10 bases at J, with 14 bases between the two ends. CDR1 and CDR2 (germline): SQVTM, ANQGSEA. CDR3: CSVTQGLVAFF. In DNA form, the CDR3 reads TGCAGCGTTACGCAGGGGTTGGTAGCTTTCTTT. The full variable domain, its missing parts supplied by reference TRBV29-1 and TRBJ1-1, is SAVISQKPSRDICQRGTSLTIQCQVDSQVTMMFWYRQQPGQSLTLIATANQGSEATYESGFVIDKFPISRPNLTFSTLTVSNMSPEDSSIYLCSVTQGLVAFFGQGTRLTVV.

The CDR3 nucleotides read TGTGCCAGCAGCTTTACAACCGGGGGCGGCGATTACGAGCAGTACTTC. Its protein product is CASSFTTGGGDYEQYF. The chain recombines TRBV7-6 with TRBJ2-7; D might be TRBD1 or TRBD2, each matching 6 bases. The CDR3 has 16 amino acids. CDR1 SGHVS and CDR2 FNYEAQ come from the germline V gene. V was cut by 3 bases and J by 4 bases, with 19 bases left in between.

The V gene is TRBV11-1, the J gene TRBJ1-1, with 12 bases aligning to TRBD1. Trimming at V came to 5 bases and at J to 1 base, leaving 5 bases not matched to a gene. This CDR3 region has 16 residues. Germline lookup yields CDR1 SGHAT and CDR2 FQDESV (reference sequence). CDR3 residues: CASSGDRGPKNTEAFF. CDR3 sequence (DNA): TGTGCCAGCAGCGGGGACAGGGGGCCGAAGAACACTGAAGCTTTCTTT.

The chain uses TRBV5-1 and TRBJ2-7, with 8 bases fitting TRBD2. Germline CDR1 and CDR2: SGHRS and YFSETQ. The CDR3 is made up of 15 amino acids. The trim removed 0 bases at V and 2 bases at J, leaving 4 bases unmatched. The CDR3 loop reads CASSLVPSGPYEQYF. CDR3 DNA sequence: TGCGCCAGCAGCTTGGTGCCTAGCGGGCCCTACGAGCAGTACTTC.